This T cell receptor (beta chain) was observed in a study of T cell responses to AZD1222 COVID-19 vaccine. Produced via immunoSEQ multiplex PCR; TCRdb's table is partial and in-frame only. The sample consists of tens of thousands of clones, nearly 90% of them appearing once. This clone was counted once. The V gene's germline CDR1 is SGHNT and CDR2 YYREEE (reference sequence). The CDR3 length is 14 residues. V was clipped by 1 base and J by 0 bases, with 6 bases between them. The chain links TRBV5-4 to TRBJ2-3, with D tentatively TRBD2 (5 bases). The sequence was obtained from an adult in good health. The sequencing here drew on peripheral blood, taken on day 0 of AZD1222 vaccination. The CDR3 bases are TGTGCCAGCAGCTTGCGGACTAGCACAGATACGCAGTATTTT. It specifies CASSLRTSTDTQYF. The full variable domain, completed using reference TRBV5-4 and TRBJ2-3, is ETGVTQSPTHLIKTRGQQVTLRCSSQSGHNTVSWYQQALGQGPQFIFQYYREEENGRGNFPPRFSGLQFPNYSSELNVNALELDDSALYLCASSLRTSTDTQYFGPGTRLTVL.